One and the same sample provided the 13 T cell receptor beta chains below, sequenced in a study of T cell responses to AZD1222 COVID-19 vaccine. Repertoires were generated with immunoSEQ multiplex PCR, while TCRdb's copy carries only in-frame clones and drops some. The table has 95,000 to 150,000 clones, around nine tenths seen once. The sequenced sample was peripheral blood, obtained on day 0 of AZD1222 vaccination. The receptors here all came from an adult in good health.

This clone was picked up one time. V usage is TRBV30 and J usage is TRBJ1-1, with D perhaps TRBD1 (6 bases). The CDR3 spans 13 residues. The V end lost 7 bases, the J end lost 4 bases, and 16 bases lay between the germline ends. Germline assignment: CDR1 GTSNPN and CDR2 SVGIG (reference sequence). CDR3 residues: CASQGYEGTEAFF. The CDR3 bases are TGTGCCTCTCAGGGGTATGAAGGCACTGAAGCTTTCTTT.

This chain connects TRBV30 to TRBJ1-1, with no clear D. Trimming took 3 bases from V and 3 from J, leaving 11 bases between them. Germline CDR1 is GTSNPN and CDR2 is SVGIG (reference sequence). The CDR3 spans 13 residues. This CDR3 is CAWSNVFDTEAFF. Here the CDR3 DNA reads TGTGCCTGGAGCAACGTTTTCGACACTGAAGCTTTCTTT.

This clone was recorded only once. The chain uses TRBV18 and TRBJ1-4; no definite D call. With 3 bases removed from V and 7 bases from J, the gap between germline ends came to 9 bases. This CDR3 contains 13 residues. Per the germline V gene, CDR1 is KGHSH and CDR2 is LQKENI. The CDR3: CASSPRLSEKLFF. The CDR3 DNA follows: TGTGCCAGCTCACCCCGACTTAGTGAAAAACTGTTTTTT.

This sequence joins TRBV5-1 and TRBJ2-1, with TRBD1 identical over 7 bases. The germline V gene encodes CDR1 SGHRS and CDR2 YFSETQ. The CDR3 loop spans 14 amino acids. Unmatched junction bases numbered 6, after V lost 1 base and J lost 8 bases. The CDR3, as DNA: TGCGCCAGCAGCTTGCACAGGGGTGGCGATGAGCAGTTCTTC. Protein sequence: CASSLHRGGDEQFF. The complete variable domain, with remaining parts taken from reference TRBV5-1 and TRBJ2-1, reads KAGVTQTPRYLIKTRGQQVTLSCSPISGHRSVSWYQQTPGQGLQFLFEYFSETQRNKGNFPGRFSGRQFSNSRSEMNVSTLELGDSALYLCASSLHRGGDEQFFGPGTRLTVL.

V gene TRBV7-6 combines with J gene TRBJ2-5, with 10 bases aligning to TRBD2. J was trimmed by 5 bases and V by 7 bases; bases with no gene match: 7. Per the germline V gene, CDR1 is SGHVS and CDR2 is FNYEAQ. CDR3 length: 14 amino acids. In DNA form, the CDR3 reads TGTGCCAGCACCCCAGCGGGGGGGCAGGAGACCCAGTACTTC. It specifies CASTPAGGQETQYF. The full variable domain, its missing parts supplied by reference TRBV7-6 and TRBJ2-5, is GAGVSQSPRYKVTKRGQDVALRCDPISGHVSLYWYRQALGQGPEFLTYFNYEAQQDKSGLPNDRFSAERPEGSISTLTIQRTEQRDSAMYRCASTPAGGQETQYFGPGTRLLVL.

V usage is TRBV7-9 and J usage is TRBJ1-2; tentatively, D is TRBD1 (6 bases). The CDR3 is 14 residues long. Germline CDR1 SEHNR, CDR2 FQNEAQ (reference sequence). V lost 5 bases and J 2 bases, leaving 12 bases between the germline ends. The DNA for the CDR3 is TGTGCCAGCAGCCCGGTGGGGGGCAACTATGGCTACACCTTC. As protein: CASSPVGGNYGYTF. Full variable domain (remainder filled in from reference TRBV7-9 and TRBJ1-2): DTGVSQNPRHKITKRGQNVTFRCDPISEHNRLYWYRQTLGQGPEFLTYFQNEAQLEKSRLLSDRFSAERPKGSFSTLEIQRTEQGDSAMYLCASSPVGGNYGYTFGSGTRLTVV.

The J gene is TRBJ1-2, the V gene TRBV5-6, with 8 bases aligning to TRBD1. V gave up 2 bases and J gave up 3 bases; unmatched junction bases: 6. The germline V gene has CDR1 SGHDT and CDR2 YYEEEE. This CDR3 spans 15 amino acids. CDR3 region: CASSFRAGGDYGYTF. In nucleotides, the CDR3 is TGTGCCAGCAGCTTTCGGGCAGGGGGCGACTATGGCTACACCTTC.

CDR3 in amino acids: CASSSQGGTYNEQFF. The CDR3 DNA is TGTGCCAGCAGTTCGCAGGGAGGGACCTACAATGAGCAGTTCTTC. The chain carries TRBV27 and TRBJ2-1; 7 bases agree with TRBD2. The CDR3 spans 15 residues. Unmatched junction bases numbered 5, after V lost 4 bases and J lost 2 bases. Germline CDR1 and CDR2: MNHEY and SMNVEV (reference sequence).

This rearrangement joins TRBV6-2 or TRBV6-3 to TRBJ2-7; 13 bases match TRBD2. Per the germline V gene, CDR1 is MNHEY and CDR2 is SVGEGT. Germline trimming cut 6 bases from V and 0 bases from J; bases unmatched to any gene: 5. The CDR3 totals 16 residues. As DNA, the CDR3 is TGTGCCAGCAGCTCGGGACTAGCGGGGAGCTCCTACGAGCAGTACTTC. This gives the protein CASSSGLAGSSYEQYF.

The CDR3 DNA follows: TGCGCCAGCAGTGAGTCTTTGGCAGGGAAAGTCGGATCTGAAGCTTTCTTT. Residues: CASSESLAGKVGSEAFF. This chain connects TRBV10-1 to TRBJ1-1, with TRBD1 as a possible D gene (5 bases). CDR3 size: 17 residues. Germline V gene data show CDR1 as WNHNN and CDR2 as SYGVQD (reference sequence). The ends were cut back, 0 bases at V and 6 bases at J, with 20 bases in the middle.

This clone was observed a single time. This rearrangement joins TRBV7-9 to TRBJ2-5, with unresolved D. With 4 bases removed from V and 5 bases from J, the gap between germline ends came to 11 bases. Germline CDR1 SEHNR, CDR2 FQNEAQ (reference sequence). There are 13 residues in the CDR3. In nucleotides, the CDR3 is TGTGCCAGCAGCTCCAGCGCCATGGAGACCCAGTACTTC. It yields the protein CASSSSAMETQYF.

This clone was counted between two and nine times. The chain joins TRBV4-2 to TRBJ2-5, with D perhaps given as TRBD1 or TRBD2 (5 bases each). CDR1 LGHNA and CDR2 YNFKEQ come from the germline V gene. The CDR3 runs 12 residues. The V gene lost 1 base and the J gene lost 5 bases, with 5 bases spanning the gap. CDR3 DNA sequence: TGTGCCAGCAGCCAAGGGGGGGAGACCCAGTACTTC. Encoded protein: CASSQGGETQYF.

The chain couples TRBV7-2 to TRBJ2-5; no reliable D call. Trimming removed 1 base from V and 0 bases from J, with 9 bases in between. Germline-derived CDR1 and CDR2 are SGHTA and FQGNSA. CDR3 size: 15 residues. The CDR3 coding sequence is TGTGCCAGCAGCTTAGTTAGTAACCACCAAGAGACCCAGTACTTC. Translated: CASSLVSNHQETQYF.